A single sample is the source of the 29 T cell receptor beta chains below, sequenced in a study of blood T cell repertoires in COVID-19. The table came from immunoSEQ multiplex PCR; TCRdb's copy has only in-frame clones and leaves some out. The repertoire holds about 120,000 clones, with about 83% as singletons. The specimen was peripheral blood. Every receptor here comes from a woman aged 50 to 60 with acute or convalescent COVID-19.

This sequence joins TRBV7-2 and TRBJ1-2; the D is unclear. Trimming pared 2 bases from V and 4 bases from J, leaving 8 bases between. The germline V gene has CDR1 SGHTA and CDR2 FQGNSA. CDR3 size: 13 residues. The CDR3 loop is CASSLNAGYGYTF. CDR3 coding DNA: TGTGCCAGCAGCTTAAATGCCGGCTATGGCTACACCTTC. The whole variable domain, remainder taken from reference TRBV7-2 and TRBJ1-2, is GAGVSQSPSNKVTEKGKDVELRCDPISGHTALYWYRQSLGQGLEFLIYFQGNSAPDKSGLPSDRFSAERTGGSVSTLTIQRTQQEDSAVYLCASSLNAGYGYTFGSGTRLTVV.

The chain links TRBV18 to TRBJ1-1; no clear D gene. The CDR3 totals 14 residues. Trimming shortened V by 3 bases and J by 1 base, and 9 bases separated the two germline ends. Germline CDR1 KGHSH, CDR2 LQKENI. The chain's CDR3 is CASSPRRWNTEAFF. CDR3 DNA: TGTGCCAGCTCACCCAGGAGGTGGAACACTGAAGCTTTCTTT.

This clone was counted a single time. The CDR3 sequence: CASSWASGRWEQFF. Written as DNA, the CDR3 is TGTGCCAGCAGTTGGGCTAGCGGGAGGTGGGAGCAGTTCTTC. V is TRBV7-9 and J is TRBJ2-1, with TRBD2 matching 11 bases. The CDR3 is 14 residues long. Germline CDR1 and CDR2: SEHNR and FQNEAQ (reference sequence). With 6 bases clipped from V and 10 bases from J, the junction kept 8 bases outside the gene matches.

This chain joins TRBV4-1 and TRBJ1-2; D remains ambiguous. The CDR3 is made up of 14 amino acids. Germline assignment: CDR1 MGHRA and CDR2 YSYEKL. V gave up 0 bases and J gave up 4 bases, with 9 bases separating them. The CDR3 reads CASSQDSNFYGYTF. CDR3 sequence (DNA): TGCGCCAGCAGCCAAGACTCAAACTTCTATGGCTACACCTTC.

J is TRBJ2-1 and V is TRBV18, with TRBD2 as a possible D gene (6 bases). In germline, CDR1 is KGHSH, CDR2 LQKENI. This CDR3 comprises 13 residues. Trimming pared 3 bases from V and 8 bases from J, leaving 11 bases between. The CDR3, as DNA: TGTGCCAGCTCACCGGCGGGATCCCATGAGCAGTTCTTC. This codes for CASSPAGSHEQFF.

In DNA, the CDR3 is TGTGCCAGCAGCTTGAACCTAAGATCAGGTTTTGGCTACACCTTC. Translating it yields CASSLNLRSGFGYTF. The gene calls are TRBV5-6 and TRBJ1-2; D unclear. The CDR3 totals 15 residues. Germline lookup yields CDR1 SGHDT and CDR2 YYEEEE. Trimming removed 1 base at V and 7 bases at J, with 17 bases between.

This chain joins TRBV24-1 and TRBJ2-5; no clear D. The CDR3 runs 12 residues. Trimming stripped 4 bases from V and 7 bases from J, with 9 bases between. The germline V gene encodes CDR1 KGHDR and CDR2 SFDVKD. DNA for the CDR3: TGTGCCACCAGTGACCCCCTTATGACCCAGTACTTC. Translated: CATSDPLMTQYF.

The V and J genes are TRBV19 and TRBJ2-3; 10 nucleotides align to TRBD2. The CDR3 has 15 residues. The V gene end was trimmed by 0 bases and the J gene end by 5 bases; junction bases not matched to a gene: 2. The germline CDR1 and CDR2 sequences are LNHDA and SQIVND (reference sequence). The CDR3 DNA is TGTGCCAGTAGTATAGAAGCGGGAGGGGAAGATACGCAGTATTTT. It translates to CASSIEAGGEDTQYF.

J is TRBJ2-5 and V is TRBV20-1; D is ambiguous. Trimming pared 3 bases from V and 3 bases from J, leaving 8 bases between. CDR1 is DFQATT, CDR2 SNEGSKA, per germline (reference sequence). This CDR3 spans 12 amino acids. The CDR3 sequence is CSASGAEETQYF. The CDR3 DNA is TGCAGTGCTAGTGGCGCGGAAGAGACCCAGTACTTC.

The CDR3 is CASSLVGGSNTGELFF. The CDR3 DNA is TGTGCCAGCAGCTTAGTAGGCGGATCGAACACCGGGGAGCTGTTTTTT. The chain recombines TRBV11-3 with TRBJ2-2; no reliable D call. V was shortened by 1 base and J by 0 bases, with 9 bases between the two germline ends. This CDR3 comprises 16 residues. Germline CDR1 is SGHNT and CDR2 is YENEEA.

The chain joins TRBV21-1 to TRBJ2-3; the DNA was not compared with TRBD2, the D call given in the table. TRBV21-1 has pseudogene status. CDR3 length equals 19 residues. The CDR3 nucleotides read TGTGCCAGCAGCAAAGCCCAGTGGGGGGACGGCAGGGTGATAGATACGCAGTATTTT. This sequence encodes CASSKAQWGDGRVIDTQYF.

This chain joins TRBV10-3 and TRBJ1-4, with a possible D match to TRBD1 (5 bases). Germline assignment: CDR1 ENHRY and CDR2 SYGVKD. The CDR3 runs to 13 residues. Trimming cost V 6 bases and J 8 bases, with 13 bases left between them. The CDR3 DNA follows: TGTGCCATCAGACCGGGACTCAAGGAAAAACTGTTTTTT. Amino acids: CAIRPGLKEKLFF.

V and J are TRBV5-4 and TRBJ2-7; D is possibly TRBD2 (5 bases). This CDR3 contains 14 residues. From germline, CDR1 is SGHNT and CDR2 YYREEE (reference sequence). V was shortened by 2 bases and J by 1 base, with 10 bases between the two germline ends. In DNA form, the CDR3 reads TGTGCCAGCAGCTTAGACGCGGGTTCCTACGAGCAGTACTTC. Protein: CASSLDAGSYEQYF.

This clone was seen only once. The genes are TRBV11-3 and TRBJ2-3, with D possibly TRBD1 on 5 matching bases. Trimming stripped 5 bases from V and 1 base from J, with 10 bases between. CDR1 SGHNT and CDR2 YENEEA come from the germline V gene. The CDR3 runs 14 residues. Here the CDR3 reads CASSPGWGTDTQYF. The CDR3 region has the DNA TGTGCCAGCAGCCCAGGGTGGGGCACAGATACGCAGTATTTT. Filled out from reference TRBV11-3 and TRBJ2-3, the complete variable domain reads EAGVVQSPRYKIIEKKQPVAFWCNPISGHNTLYWYLQNLGQGPELLIRYENEEAVDDSQLPKDRFSAERLKGVDSTLKIQPAELGDSAVYLCASSPGWGTDTQYFGPGTRLTVL.

This clone was found once. This chain links TRBV19 with TRBJ2-7, with 10 bases that match TRBD1. This CDR3 region has 15 residues. The V gene end was trimmed by 4 bases and the J gene end by 1 base; junction bases not matched to a gene: 4. CDR1 and CDR2 from the germline V gene are LNHDA and SQIVND (reference sequence). DNA for the CDR3: TGTGCCAGTAGTAGACAGGGGGCATCGTCCTACGAGCAGTACTTC. Translated, it gives CASSRQGASSYEQYF. The complete variable domain, with remaining parts taken from reference TRBV19 and TRBJ2-7, reads DGGITQSPKYLFRKEGQNVTLSCEQNLNHDAMYWYRQDPGQGLRLIYYSQIVNDFQKGDIAEGYSVSREKKESFPLTVTSAQKNPTAFYLCASSRQGASSYEQYFGPGTRLTVT.

V and J are TRBV3-1 (or the pseudogene TRBV3-2) and TRBJ2-3, with 9 bases matching TRBD1. CDR1 and CDR2 from the germline V gene are LGHDT and YNNKEL (reference sequence). V shed 6 bases, J shed 5 bases, and the junction held 6 bases outside the gene matches. This CDR3 is built from 14 residues. The chain's CDR3 is CASRLQGAGDTQYF. CDR3 nucleotides: TGTGCCAGCAGACTACAGGGGGCGGGAGATACGCAGTATTTT.

This chain joins TRBV19 and TRBJ2-3; 7 nucleotides agree with TRBD2. J gave up 3 bases and V 3 bases, and 6 bases lay outside the gene matches. CDR1 and CDR2 from the germline V gene are LNHDA and SQIVND (reference sequence). There are 15 residues in the CDR3. CDR3 sequence: CASSIRDYPTDTQYF. For the CDR3, the DNA is TGTGCCAGTAGTATCCGGGACTACCCAACAGATACGCAGTATTTT.

The chain combines TRBV30 with TRBJ2-5, with TRBD1 matching over 9 bases. Germline-derived CDR1 and CDR2 are GTSNPN and SVGIG (reference sequence). The CDR3 spans 13 residues. With V trimmed by 3 bases and J by 5 bases, 4 bases remained unmatched. CDR3 sequence reads: CAWRNRGLETQYF. As DNA, the CDR3 is TGTGCCTGGAGAAACAGGGGGCTTGAGACCCAGTACTTC.

The chain joins TRBV7-9 to TRBJ1-1, with a weak D call TRBD1 (5 bases). With 5 bases removed from V and 2 bases from J, the gap between germline ends came to 15 bases. The germline CDR1 and CDR2 sequences are SEHNR and FQNEAQ (reference sequence). This CDR3 comprises 15 residues. The CDR3, as DNA: TGTGCCAGCAGCCCCCGACAGAGGAGCAACACTGAAGCTTTCTTT. Translating it yields CASSPRQRSNTEAFF.

The V and J genes are TRBV3-1 (or the pseudogene TRBV3-2) and TRBJ1-4, with D possibly TRBD1 on 5 matching bases. The germline gives CDR1 LGHDT, CDR2 YNNKEL (reference sequence). This CDR3 contains 16 residues. Trimming removed 1 base at V and 0 bases at J, with 9 bases between. CDR3 amino acids: CASSQGTGATNEKLFF. In nucleotides, the CDR3 is TGTGCCAGCAGCCAAGGGACGGGGGCAACTAATGAAAAACTGTTTTTT.

The CDR3 DNA follows: TGTGCCAGTAGTCCCCGTGGACAGGGGCGCACTGAAGCTTTCTTT. Protein product: CASSPRGQGRTEAFF. The rearrangement links TRBV19 to TRBJ1-1; 9 nucleotides line up with TRBD1. Germline V lookup: CDR1 LNHDA, CDR2 SQIVND (reference sequence). Germline trimming cut 5 bases from V and 4 bases from J; bases unmatched to any gene: 8. The CDR3 length is 15 residues.

The chain couples TRBV5-1 to TRBJ2-7; 7 nucleotides line up with TRBD2. V shed 4 bases, J shed 0 bases, and the junction held 4 bases outside the gene matches. Germline V lookup: CDR1 SGHRS, CDR2 YFSETQ. CDR3 length: 14 residues. The CDR3 spells CASSITSASYEQYF. The CDR3 nucleotides are TGCGCCAGCAGCATAACTAGCGCCTCCTACGAGCAGTACTTC.

This sequence joins TRBV4-3 and TRBJ2-3, with TRBD2 identical over 8 bases. The CDR3 totals 17 residues. Germline V gene sequence: CDR1 LGHNA, CDR2 YSLEER. The junction had 8 bases not matched to a gene; V was cut back by 1 base and J by 2 bases. As DNA, the CDR3 is TGCGCCAGCAGCCAAGTAGTCAGCGGGGGATTCACAGATACGCAGTATTTT. Protein product: CASSQVVSGGFTDTQYF.

The chain recombines TRBV10-2 with TRBJ1-1; 8 bases fit TRBD1. V lost 3 bases and J lost 3; bases outside the gene matches: 15. The CDR3 runs to 18 residues. The V gene's germline CDR1 is WSHSY and CDR2 SAAADI. The CDR3: CASSDRTGLYKWDTEAFF. In nucleotides, the CDR3 is TGCGCCAGCAGTGACCGGACAGGGTTATACAAGTGGGACACTGAAGCTTTCTTT.

V gene TRBV7-8 combines with J gene TRBJ2-7; TRBD2 matches at 9 bases. This CDR3 is 14 amino acids long. J gave up 0 bases and V 3 bases, and 0 bases lay outside the gene matches. Germline CDR1 SGHVS, CDR2 FQNEAQ. CDR3 sequence reads: CASSFSGSSYEQYF. Here the CDR3 DNA reads TGTGCCAGCAGCTTTAGCGGGAGCTCCTACGAGCAGTACTTC.

With regard to this clone: This specimen includes other DNA sequences encoding the same CDR3. This chain links TRBV13 with TRBJ2-2; 7 bases map to TRBD1. This CDR3 has 15 residues. Losses at the gene ends were 5 bases for V and 1 base for J; bases not matched to a gene: 4. The germline V gene has CDR1 PRHDT and CDR2 FYEKMQ (reference sequence). CDR3 sequence (DNA): TGTGCCAGCAGCCCACGGACAGGGAACACCGGGGAGCTGTTTTTT. Protein sequence: CASSPRTGNTGELFF.

The rearrangement joins TRBV7-2 to TRBJ2-2; D may be TRBD2 (5 bases). With 5 bases removed from V and 5 bases from J, the gap between germline ends came to 9 bases. The CDR3 extends over 13 amino acids. Germline V gene sequence: CDR1 SGHTA, CDR2 FQGNSA. CDR3 nucleotide sequence: TGTGCCAGCAGCCCGGGAATGACCGGGGAGCTGTTTTTT. It encodes CASSPGMTGELFF.

The chain uses TRBV7-2 and TRBJ2-3; 11 nucleotides line up with TRBD2. Germline CDR1 SGHTA, CDR2 FQGNSA. CDR3 length: 15 amino acids. V was pared by 6 bases and J by 5 bases, with 7 bases of the junction left unmatched. CDR3 nucleotides: TGTGCCAGCAGGTTGGGACTAGCGGACAAAGATACGCAGTATTTT. Protein sequence: CASRLGLADKDTQYF.

This chain connects TRBV5-1 to TRBJ1-1; D uncertain. There are 14 residues in the CDR3. Germline V gene sequence: CDR1 SGHRS, CDR2 YFSETQ. Trimming stripped 3 bases from V and 4 bases from J, with 13 bases between. This CDR3 is CASSSSGRSTEAFF. As DNA, the CDR3 is TGCGCCAGCAGCTCCTCGGGAAGGAGCACTGAAGCTTTCTTT.